These 9 T cell receptor beta chains were sequenced from one sample in a study of spatial heterogeneity in lung cancer. Specified time point: blood at routine non-recurrence follow-up after resection. TCRdb re-called the 5' RACE reads with MiXCR, one entry per CDR3 protein. The data contain roughly 38,000 distinct CDR3 sequences, roughly 10% of them singletons. The starting material was PBMCs, obtained at follow-up. These receptors all stem from a female donor with early-stage non-small cell lung cancer.

The V and J genes are TRBV6-2 or TRBV6-3 and TRBJ2-5; D call uncertain. The CDR3 length is 12 residues. The ends were cut back, 6 bases at V and 7 bases at J, with 12 bases in the middle. Germline V gives CDR1 MNHEY, CDR2 SVGEGT. Written as DNA, the CDR3 is TGTGCCAGCAGCCAGGCCCCGGGGACCCAGTACTTC. This gives the protein CASSQAPGTQYF.

This clonotype was picked up many times. Here the CDR3 reads CATSNPGGTSADTQYF. CDR3 nucleotide sequence: TGTGCCACCAGCAACCCCGGGGGCACGTCTGCTGATACGCAGTATTTT. The chain recombines TRBV15 with TRBJ2-3; D tentatively reads TRBD1 or TRBD2 (6 bases each). Per the germline V gene, CDR1 is LNHNV and CDR2 is YYDKDF (reference sequence). The CDR3 has 16 residues. V lost 4 bases to trimming and J lost 6 bases, with 20 bases between them. The variable domain in full, completed from reference TRBV15 and TRBJ2-3, reads DAMVIQNPRYQVTQFGKPVTLSCSQTLNHNVMYWYQQKSSQAPKLLFHYYDKDFNNEADTPDNFQSRRPNTSFCFLDIRSPGLGDTAMYLCATSNPGGTSADTQYFGPGTRLTVL.

This clonotype was picked up many times. The chain links TRBV28 to TRBJ1-5; 10 nucleotides align to TRBD1. Germline-derived CDR1 and CDR2 are MDHEN and SYDVKM. Trimming at V came to 7 bases and at J to 5 bases, leaving 11 bases not matched to a gene. This CDR3 has 16 residues. CDR3 bases: TGTGCCAGCACCCGAGCGGGACAGGGGAAGCATCAGCCCCAGCATTTT. It specifies CASTRAGQGKHQPQHF.

This clonotype was counted a few times. The chain is built from TRBV4-2 and TRBJ1-2; D remains unclear. Germline V gene lookup returns CDR1 LGHNA and CDR2 YNFKEQ. This CDR3 has 16 residues. Trimming took off 0 bases at V and 4 bases at J, with 15 bases between the two ends. The DNA for the CDR3 is TGTGCCAGCAGCCAAGATCCCACGACTAGTGGCTATGGCTACACCTTC. It codes for CASSQDPTTSGYGYTF.

The rearrangement uses TRBV5-1 and TRBJ1-1; 7 bases align to TRBD1. The CDR3 spans 15 residues. V dropped 1 base and J dropped 3; count of bases not matched to a gene: 6. Germline-derived CDR1 and CDR2 are SGHRS and YFSETQ. CDR3 sequence reads: CASSLRDSRHTEAFF. The CDR3 coding sequence is TGCGCCAGCAGCTTGCGGGACAGCCGCCACACTGAAGCTTTCTTT.

In this sample, this clonotype turned up many times. The chain carries TRBV7-6 and TRBJ1-1; D remains unclear. V was cut by 1 base and J by 2 bases, with 8 bases left in between. The CDR3 is 14 residues long. The germline V gene encodes CDR1 SGHVS and CDR2 FNYEAQ. CDR3 protein: CASSLVYRNTEAFF. CDR3 nucleotide sequence: TGTGCCAGCAGCTTAGTTTACAGAAACACTGAAGCTTTCTTT.

This chain links TRBV11-2 with TRBJ1-2; TRBD1 agrees at 9 bases. Germline assignment: CDR1 SGHAT and CDR2 FQNNGV. The CDR3 contains 13 residues. V lost 5 bases and J lost 8; bases outside the gene matches: 6. The CDR3 loop reads CASSRTGEEGYTF. The CDR3 nucleotides read TGTGCCAGCAGCAGGACAGGGGAGGAAGGCTACACCTTC.

This clonotype was seen ten or more times. The chain recombines TRBV11-2 with TRBJ1-2, with 8 bases that match TRBD1. J was trimmed by 6 bases and V by 4 bases; bases with no gene match: 10. The CDR3 contains 15 residues. Germline V gene sequence: CDR1 SGHAT, CDR2 FQNNGV. The CDR3 DNA follows: TGTGCCAGCAGCTCCCTGGACAGGGCGGAAGATGGCTACACCTTC. Protein sequence: CASSSLDRAEDGYTF.

The rearrangement uses TRBV6-5 and TRBJ2-5; D is ambiguous. The CDR3 is 16 amino acids. Trimming shortened V by 4 bases and J by 3 bases, and 18 bases separated the two germline ends. Germline CDR1 MNHEY, CDR2 SVGAGI. The CDR3 region has the DNA TGTGCCAGCAGTTTTTCACAGAGGTTCCCTGAAGAGACCCAGTACTTC. Protein sequence: CASSFSQRFPEETQYF.